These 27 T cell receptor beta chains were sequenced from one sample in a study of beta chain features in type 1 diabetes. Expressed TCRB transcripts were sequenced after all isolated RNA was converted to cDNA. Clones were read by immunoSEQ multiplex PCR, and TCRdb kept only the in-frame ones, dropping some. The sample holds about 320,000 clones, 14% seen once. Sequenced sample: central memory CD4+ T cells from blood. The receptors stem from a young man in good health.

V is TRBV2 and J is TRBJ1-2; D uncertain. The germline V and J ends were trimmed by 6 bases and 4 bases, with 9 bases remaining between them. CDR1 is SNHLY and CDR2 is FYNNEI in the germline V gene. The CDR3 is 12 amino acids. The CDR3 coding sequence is TGTGCCAGCAGCCTGGGGTCCTATGGCTACACCTTC. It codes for CASSLGSYGYTF. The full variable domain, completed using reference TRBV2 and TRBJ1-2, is EPEVTQTPSHQVTQMGQEVILRCVPISNHLYFYWYRQILGQKVEFLVSFYNNEISEKSEIFDDQFSVERPDGSNFTLKIRSTKLEDSAMYFCASSLGSYGYTFGSGTRLTVV.

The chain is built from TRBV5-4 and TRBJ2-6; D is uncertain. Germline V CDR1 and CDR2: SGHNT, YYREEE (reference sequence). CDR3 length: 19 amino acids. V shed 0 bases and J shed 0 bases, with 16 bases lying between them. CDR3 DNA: TGTGCCAGCAGCTTGGTGTGGCGAGGCGGTGGCTCTGGGGCCAACGTCCTGACTTTC. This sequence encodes CASSLVWRGGGSGANVLTF.

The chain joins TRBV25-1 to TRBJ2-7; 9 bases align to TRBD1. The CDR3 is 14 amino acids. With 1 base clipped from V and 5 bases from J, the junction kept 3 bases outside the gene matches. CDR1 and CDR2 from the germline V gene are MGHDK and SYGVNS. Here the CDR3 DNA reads TGTGCCAGCAGTGAATCGGGGACAGGGAACGAGCAGTACTTC. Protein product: CASSESGTGNEQYF.

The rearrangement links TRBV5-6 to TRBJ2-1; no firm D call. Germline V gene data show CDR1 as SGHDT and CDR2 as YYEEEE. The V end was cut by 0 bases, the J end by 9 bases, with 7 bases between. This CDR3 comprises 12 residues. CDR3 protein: CASSLGDGEQFF. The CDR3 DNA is TGTGCCAGCAGCTTGGGCGACGGTGAGCAGTTCTTC.

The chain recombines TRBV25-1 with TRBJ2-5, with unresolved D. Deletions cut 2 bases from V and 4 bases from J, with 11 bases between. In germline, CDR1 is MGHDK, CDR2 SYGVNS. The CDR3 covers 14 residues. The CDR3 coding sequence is TGTGCCAGCAGTGAAGATGGGCCCAGAGAGACCCAGTACTTC. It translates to CASSEDGPRETQYF.

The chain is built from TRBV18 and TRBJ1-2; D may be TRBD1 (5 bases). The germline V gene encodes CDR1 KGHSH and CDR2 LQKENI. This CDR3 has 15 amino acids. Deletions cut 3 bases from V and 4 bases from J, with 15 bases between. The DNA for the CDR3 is TGTGCCAGCTCACCCGAGGGGCGTTCCGGCTATGGCTACACCTTC. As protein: CASSPEGRSGYGYTF.

The CDR3 loop reads CASSLTLRTGQLSGNTIYF. CDR3 bases: TGCGCCAGCAGCTTAACTTTAAGGACAGGACAACTCTCTGGAAACACCATATATTTT. This rearrangement joins TRBV5-1 to TRBJ1-3, with TRBD1 identical over 7 bases. With 2 bases clipped from V and 0 bases from J, the junction kept 14 bases outside the gene matches. Germline V gene sequence: CDR1 SGHRS, CDR2 YFSETQ. This CDR3 is 19 amino acids long.

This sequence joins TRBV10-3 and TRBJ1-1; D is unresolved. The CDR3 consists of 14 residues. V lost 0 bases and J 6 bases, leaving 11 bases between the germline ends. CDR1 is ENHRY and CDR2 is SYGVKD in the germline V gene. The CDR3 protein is CAISESGRTSEAFF. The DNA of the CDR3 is TGTGCCATCAGTGAGTCGGGCAGAACTTCTGAAGCTTTCTTT.

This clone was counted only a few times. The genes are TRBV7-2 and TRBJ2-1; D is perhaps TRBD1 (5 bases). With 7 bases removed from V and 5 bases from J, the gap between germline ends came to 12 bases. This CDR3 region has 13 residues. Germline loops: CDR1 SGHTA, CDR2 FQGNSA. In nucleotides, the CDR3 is TGTGCCAGCATTGGGGCCGTAAACAATGAGCAGTTCTTC. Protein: CASIGAVNNEQFF.

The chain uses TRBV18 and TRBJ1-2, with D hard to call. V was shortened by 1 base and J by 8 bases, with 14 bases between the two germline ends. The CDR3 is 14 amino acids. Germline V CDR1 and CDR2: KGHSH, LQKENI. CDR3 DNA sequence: TGTGCCAGCTCACCACAAGTGGACCCGGGAGGCTACACCTTC. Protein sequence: CASSPQVDPGGYTF.

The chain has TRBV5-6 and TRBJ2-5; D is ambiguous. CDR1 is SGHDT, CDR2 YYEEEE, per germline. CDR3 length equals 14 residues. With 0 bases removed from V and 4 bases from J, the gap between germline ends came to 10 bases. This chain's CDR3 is CASSLGQASETQYF. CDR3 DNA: TGTGCCAGCAGCTTGGGACAAGCATCAGAGACCCAGTACTTC.

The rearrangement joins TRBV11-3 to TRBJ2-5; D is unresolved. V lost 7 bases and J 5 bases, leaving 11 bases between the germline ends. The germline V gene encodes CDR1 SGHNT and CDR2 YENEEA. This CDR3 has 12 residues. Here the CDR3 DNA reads TGTGCCAGCACCTCCCATGAGGAGACCCAGTACTTC. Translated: CASTSHEETQYF.

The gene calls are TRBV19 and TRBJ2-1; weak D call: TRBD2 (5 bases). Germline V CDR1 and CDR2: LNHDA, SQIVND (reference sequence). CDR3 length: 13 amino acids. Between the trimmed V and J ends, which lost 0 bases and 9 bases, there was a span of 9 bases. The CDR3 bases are TGTGCCAGTAGTATAGACCGGCGGGTTGAGCAGTTCTTC. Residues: CASSIDRRVEQFF.

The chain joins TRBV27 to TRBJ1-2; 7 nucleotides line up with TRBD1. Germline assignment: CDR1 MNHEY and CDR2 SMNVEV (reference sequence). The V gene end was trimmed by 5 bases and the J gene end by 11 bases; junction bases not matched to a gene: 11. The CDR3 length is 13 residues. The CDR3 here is CASSGRDRVRYTF. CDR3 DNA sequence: TGTGCCAGCAGTGGCAGAGACAGGGTACGATACACCTTC.

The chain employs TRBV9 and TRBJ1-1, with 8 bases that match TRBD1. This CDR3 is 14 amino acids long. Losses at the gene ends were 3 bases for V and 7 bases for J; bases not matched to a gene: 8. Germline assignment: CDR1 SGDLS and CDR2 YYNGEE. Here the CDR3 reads CASSEQGGEGEAFF. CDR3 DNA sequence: TGTGCCAGCAGCGAACAGGGGGGAGAGGGTGAAGCTTTCTTT.

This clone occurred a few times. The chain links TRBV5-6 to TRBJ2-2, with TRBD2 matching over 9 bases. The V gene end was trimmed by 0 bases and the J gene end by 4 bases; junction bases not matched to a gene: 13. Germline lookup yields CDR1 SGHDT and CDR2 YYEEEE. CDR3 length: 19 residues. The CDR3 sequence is CASSLVGPASGVITGELFF. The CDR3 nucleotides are TGTGCCAGCAGCTTGGTCGGCCCCGCTAGCGGGGTGATCACCGGGGAGCTGTTTTTT.

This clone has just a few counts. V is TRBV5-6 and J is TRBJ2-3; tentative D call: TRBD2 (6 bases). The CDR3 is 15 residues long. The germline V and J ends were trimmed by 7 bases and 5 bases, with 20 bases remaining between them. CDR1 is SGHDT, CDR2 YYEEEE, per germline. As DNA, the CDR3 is TGTGCCAGCGGTGACGGGGGAAGGAACAAAGATACGCAGTATTTT. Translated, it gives CASGDGGRNKDTQYF.

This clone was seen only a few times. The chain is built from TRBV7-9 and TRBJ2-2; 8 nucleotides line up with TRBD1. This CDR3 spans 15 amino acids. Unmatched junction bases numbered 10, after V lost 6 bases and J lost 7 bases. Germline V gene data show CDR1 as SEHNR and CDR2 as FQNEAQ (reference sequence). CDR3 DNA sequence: TGTGCCAGCAGGGCCGGGACAGGATCGGTCGGGGAGCTGTTTTTT. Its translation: CASRAGTGSVGELFF.

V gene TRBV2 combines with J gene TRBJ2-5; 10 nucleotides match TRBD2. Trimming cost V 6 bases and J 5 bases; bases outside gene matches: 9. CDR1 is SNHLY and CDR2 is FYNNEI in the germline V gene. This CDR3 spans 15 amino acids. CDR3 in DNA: TGTGCCAGCAGGGACGTGACTAGCGGGCGGGAGACCCAGTACTTC. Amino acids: CASRDVTSGRETQYF.

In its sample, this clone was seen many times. The CDR3, as DNA: TGTGCCAGCTCACCTCTGGGGGCCGAAAAACTGTTTTTT. Protein product: CASSPLGAEKLFF. V gene TRBV18 combines with J gene TRBJ1-4; D may be TRBD1 (6 bases). Germline values: CDR1 KGHSH, CDR2 LQKENI. The CDR3 loop spans 13 amino acids. Trimming removed 3 bases from V and 8 bases from J, with 10 bases in between. Full variable domain (remainder filled in from reference TRBV18 and TRBJ1-4): NAGVMQNPRHLVRRRGQEARLRCSPMKGHSHVYWYRQLPEEGLKFMVYLQKENIIDESGMPKERFSAEFPKEGPSILRIQQVVRGDSAAYFCASSPLGAEKLFFGSGTQLSVL.

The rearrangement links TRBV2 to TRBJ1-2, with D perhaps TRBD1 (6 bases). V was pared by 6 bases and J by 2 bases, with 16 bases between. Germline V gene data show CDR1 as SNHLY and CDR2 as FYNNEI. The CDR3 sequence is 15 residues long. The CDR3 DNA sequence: TGTGCCAGCAGGTTGACAGGCAATTTAAACTATGGCTACACCTTC. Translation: CASRLTGNLNYGYTF.

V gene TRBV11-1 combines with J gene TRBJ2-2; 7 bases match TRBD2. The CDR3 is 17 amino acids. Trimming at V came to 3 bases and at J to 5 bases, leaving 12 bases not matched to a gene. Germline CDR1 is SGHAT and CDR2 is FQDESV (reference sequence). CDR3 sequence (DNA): TGTGCCAGCAGCTTTCTCGGGACGGGGGGAAATACCGGGGAGCTGTTTTTT. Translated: CASSFLGTGGNTGELFF. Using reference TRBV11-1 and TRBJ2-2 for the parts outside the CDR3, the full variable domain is EAEVAQSPRYKITEKSQAVAFWCDPISGHATLYWYRQILGQGPELLVQFQDESVVDDSQLPKDRFSAERLKGVDSTLKIQPAELGDSAMYLCASSFLGTGGNTGELFFGEGSRLTVL.

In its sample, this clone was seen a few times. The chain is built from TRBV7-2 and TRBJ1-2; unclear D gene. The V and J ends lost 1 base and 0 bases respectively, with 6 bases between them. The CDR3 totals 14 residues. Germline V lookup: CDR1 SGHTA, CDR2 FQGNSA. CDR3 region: CASSLGTPNYGYTF. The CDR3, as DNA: TGTGCCAGCAGCTTAGGGACGCCTAACTATGGCTACACCTTC.

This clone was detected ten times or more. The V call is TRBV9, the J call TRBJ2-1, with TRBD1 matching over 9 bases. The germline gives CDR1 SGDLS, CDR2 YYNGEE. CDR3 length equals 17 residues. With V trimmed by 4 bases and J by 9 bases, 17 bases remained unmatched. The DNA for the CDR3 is TGTGCCAGCAGCCCCCAAATCGGGACAGGGAGATTAAGTGAGCAGTTCTTC. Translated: CASSPQIGTGRLSEQFF.

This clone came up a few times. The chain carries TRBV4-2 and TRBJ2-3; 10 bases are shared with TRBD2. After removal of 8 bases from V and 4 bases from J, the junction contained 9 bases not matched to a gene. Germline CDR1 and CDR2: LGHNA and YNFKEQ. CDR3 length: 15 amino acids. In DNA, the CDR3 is TGTGCCAGCCGCCCAGCGGGAGGGGTCGCAGATACGCAGTATTTT. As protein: CASRPAGGVADTQYF.

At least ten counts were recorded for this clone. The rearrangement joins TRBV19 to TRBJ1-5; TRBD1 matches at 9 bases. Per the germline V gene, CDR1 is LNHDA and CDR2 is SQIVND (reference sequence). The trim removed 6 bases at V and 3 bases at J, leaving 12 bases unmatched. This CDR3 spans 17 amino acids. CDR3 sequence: CASRSKQGAEYNQPQHF. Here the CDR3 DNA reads TGTGCCAGTAGGTCGAAACAGGGGGCAGAATACAATCAGCCCCAGCATTTT.

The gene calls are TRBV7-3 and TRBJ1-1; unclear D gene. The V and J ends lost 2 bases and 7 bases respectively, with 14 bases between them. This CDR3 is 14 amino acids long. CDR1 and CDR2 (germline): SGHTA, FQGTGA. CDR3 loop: CASSLYLNSGEAFF. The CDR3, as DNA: TGTGCCAGCAGCTTATATTTGAATTCGGGTGAAGCTTTCTTT.